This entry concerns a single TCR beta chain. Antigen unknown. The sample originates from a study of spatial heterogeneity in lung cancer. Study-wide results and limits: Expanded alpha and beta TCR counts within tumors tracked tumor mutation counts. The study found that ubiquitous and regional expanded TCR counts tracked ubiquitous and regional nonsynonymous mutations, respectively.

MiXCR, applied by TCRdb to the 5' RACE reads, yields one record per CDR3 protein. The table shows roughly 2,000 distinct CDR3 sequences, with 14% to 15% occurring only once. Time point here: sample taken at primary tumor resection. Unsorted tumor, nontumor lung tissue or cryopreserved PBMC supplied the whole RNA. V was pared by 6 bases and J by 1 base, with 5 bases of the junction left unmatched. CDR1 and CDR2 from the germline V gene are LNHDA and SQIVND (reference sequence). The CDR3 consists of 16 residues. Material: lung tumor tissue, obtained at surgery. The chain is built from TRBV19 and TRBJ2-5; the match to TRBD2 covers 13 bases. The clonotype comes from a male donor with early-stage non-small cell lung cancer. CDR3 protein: CASSGLAGAPQETQYF. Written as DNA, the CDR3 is TGTGCCAGTAGCGGACTAGCGGGGGCTCCCCAAGAGACCCAGTACTTC.